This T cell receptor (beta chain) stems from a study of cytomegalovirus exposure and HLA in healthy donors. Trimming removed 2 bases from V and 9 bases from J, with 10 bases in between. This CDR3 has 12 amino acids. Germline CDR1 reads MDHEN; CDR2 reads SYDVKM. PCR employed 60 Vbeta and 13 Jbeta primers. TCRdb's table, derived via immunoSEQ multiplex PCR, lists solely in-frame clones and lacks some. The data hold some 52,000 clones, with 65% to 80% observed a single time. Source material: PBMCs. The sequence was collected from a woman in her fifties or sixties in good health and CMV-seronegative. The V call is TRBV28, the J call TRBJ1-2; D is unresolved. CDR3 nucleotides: TGTGCCAGCAGTTTAGGGCTCACGAGCTACACCTTC. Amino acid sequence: CASSLGLTSYTF.